This is a list of T cell receptor beta chains from one sample in a study of T cell responses to AZD1222 COVID-19 vaccine. Produced via immunoSEQ multiplex PCR; TCRdb's table is partial and in-frame only. The sample gives about 260,000 clones, more than 85% of which show up once; around 0.6% is in the top ten. The material sequenced was peripheral blood, taken on day 0 of AZD1222 vaccination. These receptors were obtained from an adult in good health. The CDR3 runs from the conserved cysteine through the conserved F or W. D genes are given only for firm matches. Where a row states a size, it is once, few, many or the class of an expanded clone; other rows omit it.

once	TRBV27	-	TRBJ2-1	TGTGCCAGCAGGGGGACTTACTCCTACAATGAGCAGTTCTTC	CASRGTYSYNEQFF
-	TRBV7-9	-	TRBJ1-1	TGTGCCAGCAGCTTACCAAGATGGAAGGGCACTGAAGCTTTCTTT	CASSLPRWKGTEAFF
-	TRBV5-1	-	TRBJ2-1	TGCGCCAGCTCAGTGGGACAAAACTACAATGAGCAGTTCTTC	CASSVGQNYNEQFF
-	TRBV7-9	-	TRBJ2-7	TGTGCCAGCAGCTCCTGGAGGGGGTACGACGAGCAGTACTTC	CASSSWRGYDEQYF
-	TRBV7-3	-	TRBJ2-1	TGTGCCAGCAGCTTATACCAGGCCGCCCGCAATGAGCAGTTCTTC	CASSLYQAARNEQFF
-	TRBV3-1/TRBV3-2	-	TRBJ1-1	TGTGCCAGCAGCCAGGCGAGCCGCAGGGGGAACACTGAAGCTTTCTTT	CASSQASRRGNTEAFF
once	TRBV30	-	TRBJ1-3	TGTGCCTGGAGTGTAGGACTCGTACACACCATATATTTT	CAWSVGLVHTIYF
-	TRBV5-1	-	TRBJ2-5	TGCGCCAACCCAAAGGAGTACTTC	CANPKEYF
once	TRBV11-2	TRBD1	TRBJ2-1	TGTGCCAGCAGCTTATCGGTCAGGGGGCATGAGCAGTTCTTC	CASSLSVRGHEQFF
-	TRBV4-2	-	TRBJ1-5	TGTGCCAGCAGCCAAGGAAGTTTTGAGGATCAGCCCCAGCATTTT	CASSQGSFEDQPQHF
-	TRBV5-4	-	TRBJ1-6	TGTGCCAGCAGCTCCGGTCAGGGTGGTTCACCCCTCCACTTT	CASSSGQGGSPLHF
-	TRBV28	-	TRBJ1-1	TGTGCCAGCAGTTCCCCTCGAGGGGCGTACACTGAAGCTTTCTTT	CASSSPRGAYTEAFF
-	TRBV7-9	-	TRBJ1-1	TGTGCCAGCAGCTTCGAGAGTTATGCTTTCTTT	CASSFESYAFF
-	TRBV5-1	TRBD2	TRBJ2-2	TGCGCCAGCGGCCTCGGGGGGGACCCAACCGGGGAGCTGTTTTTT	CASGLGGDPTGELFF
-	TRBV3-1/TRBV3-2	-	TRBJ1-2	TGTGCCAGCAGCCAAACCTCTGGGGGGAGAGGCGGCTACACCTTC	CASSQTSGGRGGYTF
-	TRBV30	TRBD2	TRBJ2-7	TGTGCCTTAGCGGGAGGCTCCTACGAGCAGTACTTC	CALAGGSYEQYF
-	TRBV2	TRBD1	TRBJ1-5	TGTGCCAGCAGCCGGGACAGTAATCAGCCCCAGCATTTT	CASSRDSNQPQHF